This TCR beta chain was profiled in a study of Graves' ophthalmopathy and Graves' hyperthyroidism. This clonotype was picked up a small number of times. The CDR3 has 13 amino acids. The V end lost 2 bases, the J end lost 5 bases, and 10 bases lay between the germline ends. Germline CDR1 is MDHEN and CDR2 is SYDVKM. RNA transcripts yielded amplified TCR beta CDR3 regions. After a first-round RT-PCR with HTBI primers, a second-round multiplex PCR was run. TCRdb ran MiXCR on the multiplex PCR reads and lists one entry per CDR3 protein. Of about 1.2 million distinct CDR3 sequences listed, 35% to 40% are singletons.

The specimen was peripheral blood or thyroid tissue (not recorded which). The rearrangement uses TRBV28 and TRBJ2-7; a weak D match, TRBD1 (6 bases). The source is an adult man with Graves' hyperthyroidism. The CDR3 spells CASSLRRQDEQYF. The CDR3 DNA is TGTGCCAGCAGTTTACGTCGACAGGACGAGCAGTACTTC.